This entry is about one TCR beta chain. Germline V gene sequence: CDR1 SGHTA, CDR2 FQGNSA. Germline trimming cut 0 bases from V and 4 bases from J; bases unmatched to any gene: 2. The CDR3 is 16 residues long. Clones were sequenced by immunoSEQ multiplex PCR, and TCRdb holds only the in-frame ones, with some missing. Seen here are about 150,000 clones, approximately 86% observed once, and the top ten hold roughly 0.58%. This entry comes from a study of blood T cell repertoires in COVID-19. Study as a whole: Material from acute and convalescent COVID-19 was sourced from the United States, Italy and Spain.

The clonotype originates from a man aged 60-69 years with COVID-19, enrolled during active disease. This sequence joins TRBV7-2 and TRBJ1-3; 11 nucleotides line up with TRBD1. The specimen was peripheral blood. CDR3 sequence (DNA): TGTGCCAGCAGCTTAGCTTGGACAGGGGGCGGAAACACCATATATTTT. Encoded protein: CASSLAWTGGGNTIYF.